This entry lists 7 T cell receptor beta chains sequenced from one sample in a study of blood T cell repertoires in COVID-19. Using immunoSEQ multiplex PCR, the repertoire was profiled, and TCRdb retains in-frame clones only, with some absent. The sample lists around 100,000 clones; around 92% were seen once. The specimen was peripheral blood. The receptors originated from a young man with acute or convalescent COVID-19.

The rearrangement links TRBV5-1 to TRBJ1-2; D remains ambiguous. The V gene lost 5 bases and the J gene lost 0 bases, with 8 bases spanning the gap. This CDR3 region has 13 residues. Germline lookup yields CDR1 SGHRS and CDR2 YFSETQ. In nucleotides, the CDR3 is TGCGCCAGCAGGTCTCAGGCTAACTATGGCTACACCTTC. Translation gives CASRSQANYGYTF.

This chain joins TRBV5-6 and TRBJ1-6; 8 bases fit TRBD1. J gave up 9 bases and V 0 bases, and 2 bases lay outside the gene matches. The CDR3 is 14 residues long. Germline V lookup: CDR1 SGHDT, CDR2 YYEEEE. In nucleotides, the CDR3 is TGTGCCAGCAGCTTGGAACAGGGGGGTTCACCCCTCCACTTT. This encodes CASSLEQGGSPLHF.

This sequence joins TRBV11-2 and TRBJ1-6; possibly TRBD1 for D (6 bases). Trimming shortened V by 4 bases and J by 7 bases, and 20 bases separated the two germline ends. CDR3 length: 17 residues. Germline CDR1 reads SGHAT; CDR2 reads FQNNGV. The CDR3 is CASSSYRDGGANSPLHF. The CDR3 DNA reads as TGTGCCAGCAGCTCCTACAGGGACGGGGGGGCGAATTCACCCCTCCACTTT.

The V call is TRBV6-1, the J call TRBJ2-1; 8 bases are a match to TRBD2. J lost 12 bases, V lost 1 base, and 11 bases had no gene match. The CDR3 spans 15 residues. CDR1 and CDR2 from the germline V gene are MNHNS and SASEGT. CDR3 protein: CASSEGGLAWRGQFF. DNA for the CDR3: TGTGCCAGCAGTGAAGGAGGACTAGCTTGGAGGGGGCAGTTCTTC.

This chain uses TRBV10-2 with TRBJ1-5, with D uncertain. CDR3 length equals 15 residues. With 0 bases removed from V and 5 bases from J, the gap between germline ends came to 11 bases. Germline V gene data show CDR1 as WSHSY and CDR2 as SAAADI. CDR3 region: CASSESARGYQPQHF. CDR3 bases: TGCGCCAGCAGTGAGTCGGCAAGAGGCTATCAGCCCCAGCATTTT.

The chain carries TRBV27 and TRBJ1-1; D may be TRBD1 (6 bases). The CDR3 totals 15 residues. The germline V and J ends were trimmed by 6 bases and 1 base, with 15 bases remaining between them. Germline V lookup: CDR1 MNHEY, CDR2 SMNVEV (reference sequence). CDR3 DNA sequence: TGTGCCAGCAGGACTTGGGACACCGCGAACACTGAAGCTTTCTTT. Protein product: CASRTWDTANTEAFF.

The chain joins TRBV6-5 to TRBJ1-6; 7 nucleotides align to TRBD1. Germline V gene lookup returns CDR1 MNHEY and CDR2 SVGAGI. The CDR3 consists of 15 residues. Trimming removed 6 bases from V and 8 bases from J; junction bases left unmatched: 10. CDR3 loop: CASSNDRDGHSPLHF. The CDR3 coding sequence is TGTGCCAGCAGCAATGACAGGGACGGGCATTCACCCCTCCACTTT.